One and the same sample provided the 32 T cell receptor beta chains below, sequenced in a study of T-cell memory formation after mild COVID-19. TCRdb redid the calling of the 5' RACE reads with MiXCR, one entry per CDR3 protein. The data hold approximately 350,000 distinct CDR3 sequences, with around 27% observed a single time. Sequencing input: PBMCs or a T cell subset sorted from them (not recorded which). These receptors all come from an adult woman who had mild COVID-19 (a few samples of this study predate the infection). Cell type and time point are not known.

The V call is TRBV6-6, the J call TRBJ2-2; 10 bases match TRBD1. CDR3 length equals 15 residues. J was trimmed by 3 bases and V by 2 bases; bases with no gene match: 0. Per the germline V gene, CDR1 is MNHNY and CDR2 is SVGAGI (reference sequence). The CDR3 bases are TGTGCCAGCAGTTACGGGACAGGGGACACCGGGGAGCTGTTTTTT. It translates to CASSYGTGDTGELFF.

The genes are TRBV5-1 and TRBJ2-5; no definite D call. V was shortened by 1 base and J by 5 bases, with 9 bases between the two germline ends. The V gene's germline CDR1 is SGHRS and CDR2 YFSETQ. The CDR3 has 13 amino acids. The CDR3 loop is CASSLQGYETQYF. CDR3 bases: TGCGCCAGCAGCTTGCAAGGTTACGAGACCCAGTACTTC.

The V and J genes are TRBV25-1 and TRBJ1-1, with 9 bases lining up with TRBD1. The trim removed 4 bases at V and 5 bases at J, leaving 11 bases unmatched. The CDR3 contains 16 residues. Germline CDR1 MGHDK, CDR2 SYGVNS. The CDR3 DNA is TGTGCCAGCAGTGGCGGACAGGGGATCGGTGGGACTGAAGCTTTCTTT. This translates into CASSGGQGIGGTEAFF.

The sample holds a few counts of this clonotype. The chain recombines TRBV7-9 with TRBJ2-7; 7 nucleotides align to TRBD1. The CDR3 is 15 amino acids. J gave up 8 bases and V 1 base, and 11 bases lay outside the gene matches. Germline V CDR1 and CDR2: SEHNR, FQNEAQ (reference sequence). The CDR3: CASSLEGAQGRKQYF. In DNA, the CDR3 is TGTGCCAGCAGCTTAGAGGGGGCTCAGGGGCGTAAGCAGTACTTC.

The rearrangement joins TRBV7-3 to TRBJ2-1, with TRBD2 matching over 8 bases. Per germline, CDR1 SGHTA and CDR2 FQGTGA. The length of the CDR3 is 13 residues. The V gene end was trimmed by 3 bases and the J gene end by 6 bases; junction bases not matched to a gene: 1. CDR3 loop: CASSFTSGNEQFF. The CDR3 DNA reads as TGTGCCAGCAGCTTCACTAGCGGCAATGAGCAGTTCTTC.

The genes are TRBV7-9 and TRBJ1-4; D is ambiguous. V gave up 10 bases and J gave up 1 base, with 16 bases separating them. Germline V gene lookup returns CDR1 SEHNR and CDR2 FQNEAQ (reference sequence). The CDR3 consists of 15 residues. The CDR3, as DNA: TGTGCCACCCCGGACGGGGTTTTAACTAATGAAAAACTGTTTTTT. This sequence encodes CATPDGVLTNEKLFF.

This clonotype was observed a handful of times. The rearrangement joins TRBV6-6 to TRBJ1-1; TRBD1 matches at 7 bases. Trimming cost V 5 bases and J 0 bases; bases outside gene matches: 12. Germline V gives CDR1 MNHNY, CDR2 SVGAGI (reference sequence). CDR3 length: 17 amino acids. The CDR3 coding sequence is TGTGCCAGCAGTCCCCGACAGGGATCTAGGATGAACACTGAAGCTTTCTTT. This translates into CASSPRQGSRMNTEAFF.

This clonotype has just a few counts. The rearrangement links TRBV21-1 to TRBJ2-5; TRBD2, the D gene given by the table, was not confirmed from the DNA. TRBV21-1 is marked as a pseudogene. The CDR3 contains 13 residues. The CDR3 region has the DNA TGTGCCAGCAGAAGAGTAGCGCAAGAGACCCAGTACTTC. This gives the protein CASRRVAQETQYF.

This clonotype was seen a handful of times. The chain combines TRBV12-3 or TRBV12-4 with TRBJ1-1, with a weak D call TRBD1 (6 bases). This CDR3 is built from 14 residues. Trimming took 8 bases from V and 4 from J, leaving 17 bases between them. CDR3 in amino acids: CASCLTGMSTEAFF. The CDR3 DNA is TGTGCCAGCTGCTTAACAGGGATGAGCACTGAAGCTTTCTTT.

This clonotype was seen only a few times. In DNA form, the CDR3 reads TGCGCCAGCAGCCAAGGCGTTGACAGGGTCCTTTTAGGCTACACCTTC. This encodes CASSQGVDRVLLGYTF. J is TRBJ1-2 and V is TRBV4-1; TRBD1 agrees at 7 bases. CDR3 size: 16 residues. From germline, CDR1 is MGHRA and CDR2 YSYEKL. V dropped 1 base and J dropped 8; count of bases not matched to a gene: 13.

The genes are TRBV29-1 and TRBJ1-1; D uncertain. Germline V lookup: CDR1 SQVTM, CDR2 ANQGSEA. The CDR3 is made up of 13 amino acids. V dropped 4 bases and J dropped 1 base, with 10 bases sitting between them. This CDR3 reads CSVVIGRNTEAFF. The CDR3, as DNA: TGCAGCGTTGTCATTGGCAGGAACACTGAAGCTTTCTTT. Supplemented by reference TRBV29-1 and TRBJ1-1, the full variable domain reads SAVISQKPSRDICQRGTSLTIQCQVDSQVTMMFWYRQQPGQSLTLIATANQGSEATYESGFVIDKFPISRPNLTFSTLTVSNMSPEDSSIYLCSVVIGRNTEAFFGQGTRLTVV.

This chain links TRBV5-1 with TRBJ2-3, with TRBD2 matching 7 bases. In germline, CDR1 is SGHRS, CDR2 YFSETQ. The trim removed 1 base at V and 1 base at J, leaving 3 bases unmatched. There are 15 residues in the CDR3. The DNA of the CDR3 is TGCGCCAGCAGCTTGCGCGGGAGCGGCACAGATACGCAGTATTTT. Protein sequence: CASSLRGSGTDTQYF.

This clonotype was seen a handful of times. V is TRBV5-5 and J is TRBJ2-3; TRBD2 matches 8 bases. V shed 7 bases and J 2 bases; nucleotides not matched to a gene: 9. Germline V gives CDR1 SGHKS, CDR2 YYEKEE (reference sequence). This CDR3 contains 15 residues. In DNA, the CDR3 is TGTGCCAGCCGCAGACTAGCGCAGACCACAGATACGCAGTATTTT. Residues: CASRRLAQTTDTQYF.

The rearrangement links TRBV4-1 to TRBJ2-6; 7 bases are a match to TRBD1. With V trimmed by 4 bases and J by 0 bases, 6 bases remained unmatched. The CDR3 covers 17 residues. Germline CDR1 MGHRA, CDR2 YSYEKL. CDR3 amino acids: CASSRGQLNSGANVLTF. The CDR3 nucleotides are TGCGCCAGCAGCCGGGGACAGCTTAACTCTGGGGCCAACGTCCTGACTTTC.

This clonotype was seen a few times. The chain uses TRBV5-1 and TRBJ2-1; D gene unclear. V lost 5 bases and J lost 0, with 9 bases in between. The CDR3 contains 14 residues. The germline V gene has CDR1 SGHRS and CDR2 YFSETQ. The CDR3 region is CASSQVASYNEQFF. CDR3 in DNA: TGCGCCAGCAGTCAGGTTGCCTCCTACAATGAGCAGTTCTTC. Supplemented by reference TRBV5-1 and TRBJ2-1, the full variable domain reads KAGVTQTPRYLIKTRGQQVTLSCSPISGHRSVSWYQQTPGQGLQFLFEYFSETQRNKGNFPGRFSGRQFSNSRSEMNVSTLELGDSALYLCASSQVASYNEQFFGPGTRLTVL.

The chain carries TRBV24-1 and TRBJ1-2; possibly TRBD1 for D (5 bases). The CDR3 has 13 amino acids. With 3 bases removed from V and 3 bases from J, the gap between germline ends came to 7 bases. The V gene's germline CDR1 is KGHDR and CDR2 SFDVKD. The CDR3 DNA reads as TGTGCCACCAGTGATATGGGGGACTATGGCTACACCTTC. It codes for CATSDMGDYGYTF.

The rearrangement uses TRBV11-1 and TRBJ2-1; TRBD2 agrees at 8 bases. This CDR3 spans 16 amino acids. The V and J ends lost 0 bases and 8 bases, in that order; junction bases with no gene match: 9. Germline values: CDR1 SGHAT, CDR2 FQDESV (reference sequence). The CDR3 coding sequence is TGTGCCAGCAGCTTAGCGAGGCGGGGGGCCACCCATGAGCAGTTCTTC. Protein sequence: CASSLARRGATHEQFF.

The chain carries TRBV5-5 and TRBJ1-4, with D hard to call. This CDR3 is built from 14 residues. Germline V gene sequence: CDR1 SGHKS, CDR2 YYEKEE (reference sequence). V was pared by 2 bases and J by 0 bases, with 5 bases between. CDR3 region: CASSFSTTNEKLFF. In DNA, the CDR3 is TGTGCCAGCAGCTTCTCAACAACTAATGAAAAACTGTTTTTT. Based on the CDR3 plus reference TRBV5-5 and TRBJ1-4, the full variable domain is DAGVTQSPTHLIKTRGQQVTLRCSPISGHKSVSWYQQVLGQGPQFIFQYYEKEERGRGNFPDRFSARQFPNYSSELNVNALLLGDSALYLCASSFSTTNEKLFFGSGTQLSVL.

The sample holds a few counts of this clonotype. This chain links TRBV3-1 with TRBJ2-1; TRBD2 aligns across 9 bases. CDR1 and CDR2 from the germline V gene are LGHDT and YNNKEL (reference sequence). The J segment lost 5 bases and the V segment lost 6 bases, leaving 8 bases of the junction unmatched. This CDR3 contains 15 residues. CDR3 DNA: TGTGCCAGCAGTCGGAGCGGGGGGTTCGACAATGAGCAGTTCTTC. Translation: CASSRSGGFDNEQFF.

The chain employs TRBV24-1 and TRBJ2-5; the D call may be TRBD1 or TRBD2 (5 bases each). The CDR3 runs 15 residues. The germline gives CDR1 KGHDR, CDR2 SFDVKD. V lost 4 bases and J 3 bases, leaving 14 bases between the germline ends. This CDR3 is CATSEVRDPKETQYF. CDR3 coding DNA: TGTGCCACCAGTGAGGTCCGGGACCCCAAAGAGACCCAGTACTTC.

Concerning this clonotype: The final CDR3 position lacks the conserved phenylalanine or tryptophan, pointing to a likely read error. CDR3 residues: CASSLGHYGYTL. The CDR3 bases are TGTGCCAGCAGCTTGGGGCATTATGGCTACACCTTA. J is TRBJ1-2 and V is TRBV7-2; D might be TRBD1 (5 bases). This CDR3 spans 12 amino acids. Germline CDR1 reads SGHTA; CDR2 reads FQGNSA. V gave up 3 bases and J gave up 5 bases, with 7 bases separating them.

The V call is TRBV11-2, the J call TRBJ2-7; D not resolved. This CDR3 is built from 14 residues. Germline V CDR1 and CDR2: SGHAT, FQNNGV. Trimming removed 3 bases at V and 7 bases at J, with 16 bases between. The CDR3 reads CASSLTAGPTEQYF. The CDR3 DNA sequence: TGTGCCAGCAGCTTGACTGCAGGACCTACGGAGCAGTACTTC.

This chain uses TRBV5-1 with TRBJ2-3; the match to TRBD1 covers 9 bases. The CDR3 runs 14 residues. V lost 5 bases and J lost 3; bases outside the gene matches: 4. The germline gives CDR1 SGHRS, CDR2 YFSETQ. CDR3 nucleotides: TGCGCCAGCAGACCCGGGACAGGGACAGATACGCAGTATTTT. Residues: CASRPGTGTDTQYF. The full variable domain, with the rest looked up from reference TRBV5-1 and TRBJ2-3, is KAGVTQTPRYLIKTRGQQVTLSCSPISGHRSVSWYQQTPGQGLQFLFEYFSETQRNKGNFPGRFSGRQFSNSRSEMNVSTLELGDSALYLCASRPGTGTDTQYFGPGTRLTVL.

V and J are TRBV6-5 and TRBJ2-5, with a possible D match to TRBD1 (6 bases). In germline, CDR1 is MNHEY, CDR2 SVGAGI. The ends were cut back, 6 bases at V and 5 bases at J, with 13 bases in the middle. The CDR3 is made up of 13 amino acids. CDR3 coding DNA: TGTGCCAGCAGGACAGGATCGTGGGAGACCCAGTACTTC. Its protein product is CASRTGSWETQYF.

The chain combines TRBV30 with TRBJ1-2; D is uncertain. This CDR3 has 13 residues. Germline V lookup: CDR1 GTSNPN, CDR2 SVGIG (reference sequence). V was clipped by 5 bases and J by 4 bases, with 14 bases between them. CDR3 sequence: CAWDSLDGYGYTF. For the CDR3, the DNA is TGTGCCTGGGATTCATTGGATGGCTATGGCTACACCTTC.

The chain couples TRBV12-3 or TRBV12-4 to TRBJ2-7; 7 nucleotides align to TRBD2. The CDR3 has 14 residues. After removal of 1 base from V and 4 bases from J, the junction contained 4 bases not matched to a gene. This chain's CDR3 is CASSLGASGYEQYF. The CDR3 DNA reads as TGTGCCAGCAGTTTAGGGGCTAGCGGTTACGAGCAGTACTTC.

The chain links TRBV7-3 to TRBJ1-2; a weak D match, TRBD1 (6 bases). Trimming removed 5 bases at V and 3 bases at J, with 16 bases between. The germline V gene has CDR1 SGHTA and CDR2 FQGTGA. This CDR3 has 15 residues. CDR3 in amino acids: CASSAAQGIHYGYTF. The CDR3 DNA reads TGTGCCAGCAGCGCGGCCCAGGGGATCCACTATGGCTACACCTTC. Using reference TRBV7-3 and TRBJ1-2 for the parts outside the CDR3, the full variable domain is GAGVSQTPSNKVTEKGKYVELRCDPISGHTALYWYRQSLGQGPEFLIYFQGTGAADDSGLPNDRFFAVRPEGSVSTLKIQRTERGDSAVYLCASSAAQGIHYGYTFGSGTRLTVV.

This clonotype was counted a few times. J is TRBJ2-1 and V is TRBV7-9; TRBD2 is a possible D gene (6 bases). The V end lost 3 bases, the J end lost 7 bases, and 16 bases lay between the germline ends. Germline V lookup: CDR1 SEHNR, CDR2 FQNEAQ (reference sequence). There are 15 residues in the CDR3. CDR3 in DNA: TGTGCCAGCAGCTTCGGTTATGGGACTCGGAATGAGCAGTTCTTC. This codes for CASSFGYGTRNEQFF.

There are a few counts of this clonotype. The V and J genes are TRBV12-3 or TRBV12-4 and TRBJ1-1; D gene uncertain. Trimming pared 10 bases from V and 2 bases from J, leaving 11 bases between. The CDR3 runs 12 residues. The CDR3: CAIRAVNTEAFF. In DNA, the CDR3 is TGTGCCATCCGGGCGGTTAACACTGAAGCTTTCTTT.

In this sample, this clonotype turned up a few times. The chain recombines TRBV9 with TRBJ2-7; TRBD2 aligns across 9 bases. Unmatched junction bases numbered 6, after V lost 0 bases and J lost 5 bases. Germline V gene lookup returns CDR1 SGDLS and CDR2 YYNGEE. This CDR3 contains 15 residues. The CDR3 nucleotides are TGTGCCAGCAGCGTAGAACCTAGCGGGAAGGACGAGCAGTACTTC. Its protein is CASSVEPSGKDEQYF.

This clonotype was seen ten or more times. The rearrangement uses TRBV24-1 and TRBJ1-5; D call uncertain. V was cut by 5 bases and J by 4 bases, with 8 bases left in between. Germline CDR1 reads KGHDR; CDR2 reads SFDVKD. CDR3 size: 13 residues. In DNA form, the CDR3 reads TGTGCCACCAGTGTAGGGAATAATCAGCCCCAGCATTTT. It is translated as CATSVGNNQPQHF.

This chain links TRBV30 with TRBJ1-5; D not resolved. The CDR3 runs 13 residues. Per the germline V gene, CDR1 is GTSNPN and CDR2 is SVGIG (reference sequence). V shed 4 bases and J shed 4 bases, with 11 bases lying between them. The CDR3, as DNA: TGTGCCTGGACAGAGAGGGTGAATCAGCCCCAGCATTTT. Protein sequence: CAWTERVNQPQHF.